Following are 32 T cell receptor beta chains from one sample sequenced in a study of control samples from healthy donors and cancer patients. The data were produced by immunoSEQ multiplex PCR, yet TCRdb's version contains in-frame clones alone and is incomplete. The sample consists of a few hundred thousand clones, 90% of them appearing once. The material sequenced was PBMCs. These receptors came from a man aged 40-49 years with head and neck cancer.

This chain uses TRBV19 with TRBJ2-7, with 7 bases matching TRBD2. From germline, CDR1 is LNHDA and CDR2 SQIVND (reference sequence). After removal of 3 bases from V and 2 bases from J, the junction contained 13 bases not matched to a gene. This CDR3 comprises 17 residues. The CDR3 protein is CASSMGGLSGDAYEQYF. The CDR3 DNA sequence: TGTGCCAGTAGTATGGGGGGTTTAAGCGGGGACGCCTACGAGCAGTACTTC. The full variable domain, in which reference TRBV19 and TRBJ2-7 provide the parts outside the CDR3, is DGGITQSPKYLFRKEGQNVTLSCEQNLNHDAMYWYRQDPGQGLRLIYYSQIVNDFQKGDIAEGYSVSREKKESFPLTVTSAQKNPTAFYLCASSMGGLSGDAYEQYFGPGTRLTVT.

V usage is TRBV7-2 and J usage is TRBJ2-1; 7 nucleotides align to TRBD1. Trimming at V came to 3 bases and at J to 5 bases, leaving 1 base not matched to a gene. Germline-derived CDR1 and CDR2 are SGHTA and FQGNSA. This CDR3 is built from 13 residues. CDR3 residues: CASSFDRDNEQFF. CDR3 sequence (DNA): TGTGCCAGCAGCTTCGACAGGGACAATGAGCAGTTCTTC.

DNA of the CDR3: TGCGCCAGCAGCCAGGGCCGGGACAGGGCCTACGAGCAGTACTTC. Translating it yields CASSQGRDRAYEQYF. V is TRBV4-3 and J is TRBJ2-7; 9 bases match TRBD1. Unmatched junction bases numbered 5, after V lost 3 bases and J lost 2 bases. The CDR3 contains 15 residues. Germline-derived CDR1 and CDR2 are LGHNA and YSLEER.

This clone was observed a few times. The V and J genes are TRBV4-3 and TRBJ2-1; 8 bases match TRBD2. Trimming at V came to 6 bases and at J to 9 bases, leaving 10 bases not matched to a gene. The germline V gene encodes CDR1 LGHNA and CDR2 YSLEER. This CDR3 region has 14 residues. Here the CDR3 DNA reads TGCGCCAGCAGTGACGGGGGGGGAAGTATTGAGCAGTTCTTC. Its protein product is CASSDGGGSIEQFF.

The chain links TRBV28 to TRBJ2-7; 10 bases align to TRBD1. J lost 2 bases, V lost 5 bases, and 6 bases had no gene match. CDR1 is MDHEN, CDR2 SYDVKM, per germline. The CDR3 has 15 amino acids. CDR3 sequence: CASSLRQGATYEQYF. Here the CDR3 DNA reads TGTGCCAGCAGTCTACGACAGGGGGCTACCTACGAGCAGTACTTC.

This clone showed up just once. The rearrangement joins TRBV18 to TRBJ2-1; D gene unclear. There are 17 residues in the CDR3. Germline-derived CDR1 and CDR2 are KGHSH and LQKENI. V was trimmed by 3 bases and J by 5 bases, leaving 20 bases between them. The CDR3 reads CASSPLQQGLWDNEQFF. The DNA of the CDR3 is TGTGCCAGCTCACCCCTTCAACAAGGGCTGTGGGACAATGAGCAGTTCTTC.

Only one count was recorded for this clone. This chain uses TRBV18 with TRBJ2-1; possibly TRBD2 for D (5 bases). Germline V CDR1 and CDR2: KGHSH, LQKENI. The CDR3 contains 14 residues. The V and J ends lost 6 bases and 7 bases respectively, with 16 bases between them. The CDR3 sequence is CASSPPEAPNEQFF. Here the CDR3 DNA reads TGTGCCAGCTCCCCGCCGGAGGCGCCTAATGAGCAGTTCTTC.

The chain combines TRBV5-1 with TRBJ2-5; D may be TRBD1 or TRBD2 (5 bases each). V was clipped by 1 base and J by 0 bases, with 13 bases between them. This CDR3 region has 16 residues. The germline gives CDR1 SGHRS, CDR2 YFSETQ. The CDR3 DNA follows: TGCGCCAGCAGCTTGCCCTTCGGGACGGACCAAGAGACCCAGTACTTC. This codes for CASSLPFGTDQETQYF.

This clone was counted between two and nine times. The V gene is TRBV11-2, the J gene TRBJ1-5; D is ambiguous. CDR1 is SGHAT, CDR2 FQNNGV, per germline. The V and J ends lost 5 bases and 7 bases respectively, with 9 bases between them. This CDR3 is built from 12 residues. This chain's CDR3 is CASSQEGQPQHF. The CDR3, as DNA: TGTGCCAGCAGCCAGGAGGGCCAGCCCCAGCATTTT.

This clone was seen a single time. CDR3 in amino acids: CASSFSGNGETQYF. The DNA for the CDR3 is TGTGCCAGCAGTTTTAGCGGAAACGGGGAGACCCAGTACTTC. This rearrangement joins TRBV27 to TRBJ2-5; D possibly corresponds to TRBD2 (6 bases). The CDR3 sequence is 14 residues long. Germline loops: CDR1 MNHEY, CDR2 SMNVEV (reference sequence). V lost 3 bases, J lost 5 bases, and 13 bases lay in between.

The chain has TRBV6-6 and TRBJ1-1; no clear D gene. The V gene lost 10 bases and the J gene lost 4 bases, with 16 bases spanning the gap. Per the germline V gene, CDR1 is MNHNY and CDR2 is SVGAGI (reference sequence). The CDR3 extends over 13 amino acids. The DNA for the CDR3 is TGTGCCATCATTTACGGGAGCTTCACTGAAGCTTTCTTT. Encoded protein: CAIIYGSFTEAFF.

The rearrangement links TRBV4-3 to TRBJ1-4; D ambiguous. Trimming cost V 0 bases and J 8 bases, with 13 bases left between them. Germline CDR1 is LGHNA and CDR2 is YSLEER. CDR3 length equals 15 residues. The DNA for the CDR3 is TGCGCCAGCAGCCAAGAACGACCTTCGTACGAAAAACTGTTTTTT. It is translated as CASSQERPSYEKLFF.

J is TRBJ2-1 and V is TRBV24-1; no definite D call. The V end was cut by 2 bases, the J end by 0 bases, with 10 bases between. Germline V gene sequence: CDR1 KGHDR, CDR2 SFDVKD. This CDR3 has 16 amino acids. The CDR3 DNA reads TGTGCCACCAGTGATTACGCTGGCAGCTCCTACAATGAGCAGTTCTTC. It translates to CATSDYAGSSYNEQFF.

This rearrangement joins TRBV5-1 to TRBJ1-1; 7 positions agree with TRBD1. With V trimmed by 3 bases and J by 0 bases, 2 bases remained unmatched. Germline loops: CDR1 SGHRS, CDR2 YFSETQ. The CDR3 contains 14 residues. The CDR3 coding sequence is TGCGCCAGCAGCTATGACAGGGTGAACACTGAAGCTTTCTTT. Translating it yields CASSYDRVNTEAFF.

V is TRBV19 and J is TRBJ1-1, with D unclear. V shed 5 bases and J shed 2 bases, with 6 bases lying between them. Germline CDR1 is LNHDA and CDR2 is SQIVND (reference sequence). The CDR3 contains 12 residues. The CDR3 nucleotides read TGTGCCAGTAGTTTTGGTAACACTGAAGCTTTCTTT. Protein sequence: CASSFGNTEAFF.

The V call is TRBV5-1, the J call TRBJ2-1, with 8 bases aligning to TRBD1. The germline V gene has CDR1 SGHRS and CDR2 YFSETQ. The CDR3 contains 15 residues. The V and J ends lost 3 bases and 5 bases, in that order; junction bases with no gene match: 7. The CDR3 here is CASSSRTGIHNEQFF. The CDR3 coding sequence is TGCGCCAGCAGCTCTAGGACAGGGATACACAATGAGCAGTTCTTC.

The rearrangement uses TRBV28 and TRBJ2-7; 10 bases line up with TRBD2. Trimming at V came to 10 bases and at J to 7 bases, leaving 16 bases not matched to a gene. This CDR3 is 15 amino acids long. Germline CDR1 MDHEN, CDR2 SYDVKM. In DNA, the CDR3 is TGTGCCATGCAAAGAGCGGGACTAGCGAAAGGGGAGCAGTACTTC. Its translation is CAMQRAGLAKGEQYF.

In DNA, the CDR3 is TGCAGCGTGAGCGGAAGGAACACTGAAGCTTTCTTT. Its translation: CSVSGRNTEAFF. This chain connects TRBV29-1 to TRBJ1-1, with D hard to call. The CDR3 spans 12 residues. V lost 6 bases and J 1 base, leaving 9 bases between the germline ends. Germline CDR1 reads SQVTM; CDR2 reads ANQGSEA.

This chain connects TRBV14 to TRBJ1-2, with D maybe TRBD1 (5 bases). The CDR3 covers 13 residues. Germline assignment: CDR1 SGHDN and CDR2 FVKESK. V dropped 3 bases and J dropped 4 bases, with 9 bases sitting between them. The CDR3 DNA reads TGTGCCAGCAGCCAGCAGGGAACCTATGGCTACACCTTC. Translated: CASSQQGTYGYTF.

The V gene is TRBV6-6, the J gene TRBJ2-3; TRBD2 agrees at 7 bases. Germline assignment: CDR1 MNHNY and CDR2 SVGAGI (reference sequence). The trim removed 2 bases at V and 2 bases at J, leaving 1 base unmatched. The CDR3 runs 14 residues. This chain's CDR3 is CASSYREATDTQYF. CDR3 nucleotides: TGTGCCAGCAGTTACCGGGAGGCCACAGATACGCAGTATTTT.

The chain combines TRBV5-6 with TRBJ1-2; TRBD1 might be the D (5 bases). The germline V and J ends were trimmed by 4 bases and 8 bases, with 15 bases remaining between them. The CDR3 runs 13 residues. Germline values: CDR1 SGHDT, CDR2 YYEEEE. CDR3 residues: CASSGDLRRGYTF. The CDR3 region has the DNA TGTGCCAGCAGCGGGGACCTCCGTAGAGGCTACACCTTC.

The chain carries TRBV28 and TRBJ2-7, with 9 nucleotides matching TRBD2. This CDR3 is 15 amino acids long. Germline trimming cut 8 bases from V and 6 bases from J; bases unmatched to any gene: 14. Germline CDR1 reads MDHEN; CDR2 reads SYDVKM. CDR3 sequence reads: CASDGAGGRGLEQYF. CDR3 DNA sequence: TGTGCCAGCGACGGAGCGGGAGGTCGGGGACTCGAGCAGTACTTC.

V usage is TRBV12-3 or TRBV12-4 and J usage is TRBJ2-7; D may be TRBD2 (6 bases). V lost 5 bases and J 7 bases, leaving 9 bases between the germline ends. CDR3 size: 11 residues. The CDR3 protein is CASSREREQYF. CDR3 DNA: TGTGCCAGCAGTCGGGAGAGAGAGCAGTACTTC.

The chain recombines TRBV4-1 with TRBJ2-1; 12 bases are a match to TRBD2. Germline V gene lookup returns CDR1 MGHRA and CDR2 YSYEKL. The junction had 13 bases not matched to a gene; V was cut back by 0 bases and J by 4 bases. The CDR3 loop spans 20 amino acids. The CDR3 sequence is CASSQDWTSGTLGPYNEQFF. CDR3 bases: TGCGCCAGCAGCCAAGATTGGACTAGCGGGACCCTCGGACCATACAATGAGCAGTTCTTC.

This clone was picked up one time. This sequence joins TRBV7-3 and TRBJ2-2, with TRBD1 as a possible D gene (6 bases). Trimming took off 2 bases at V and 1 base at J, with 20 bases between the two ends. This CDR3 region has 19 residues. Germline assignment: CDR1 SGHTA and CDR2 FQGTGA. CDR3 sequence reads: CASSLVATWDTMNTGELFF. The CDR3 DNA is TGTGCCAGCAGCTTAGTTGCAACGTGGGACACGATGAACACCGGGGAGCTGTTTTTT.

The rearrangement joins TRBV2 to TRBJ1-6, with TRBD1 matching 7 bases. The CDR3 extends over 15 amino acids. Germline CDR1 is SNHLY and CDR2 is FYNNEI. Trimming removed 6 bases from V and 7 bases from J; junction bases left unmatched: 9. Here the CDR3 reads CASSSRTGQNSPLHF. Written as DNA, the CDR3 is TGTGCCAGCAGCTCAAGGACAGGACAAAATTCACCCCTCCACTTT.

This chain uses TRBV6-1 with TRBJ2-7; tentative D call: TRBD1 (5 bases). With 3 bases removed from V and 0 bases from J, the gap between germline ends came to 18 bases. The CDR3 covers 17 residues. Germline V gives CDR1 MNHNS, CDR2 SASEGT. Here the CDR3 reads CASSDQGRAQGSYEQYF. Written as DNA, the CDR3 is TGTGCCAGCAGTGATCAAGGTAGGGCCCAGGGCTCCTACGAGCAGTACTTC.

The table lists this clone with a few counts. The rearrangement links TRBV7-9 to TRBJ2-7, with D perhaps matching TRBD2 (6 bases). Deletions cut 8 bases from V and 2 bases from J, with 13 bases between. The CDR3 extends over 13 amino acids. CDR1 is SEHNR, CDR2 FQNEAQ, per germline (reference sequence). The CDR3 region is CASRQRAAYEQYF. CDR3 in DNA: TGTGCCAGCCGGCAGCGGGCGGCCTACGAGCAGTACTTC.

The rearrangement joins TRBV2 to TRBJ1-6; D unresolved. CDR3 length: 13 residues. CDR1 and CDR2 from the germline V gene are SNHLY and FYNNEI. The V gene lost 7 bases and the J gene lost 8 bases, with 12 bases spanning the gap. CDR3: CASKRRWDSPLHF. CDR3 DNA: TGTGCCAGCAAGCGGCGGTGGGATTCACCCCTCCACTTT.

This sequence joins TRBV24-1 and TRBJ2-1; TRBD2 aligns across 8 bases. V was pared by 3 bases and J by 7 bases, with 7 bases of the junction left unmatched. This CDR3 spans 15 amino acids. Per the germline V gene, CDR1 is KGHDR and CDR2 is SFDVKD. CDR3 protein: CATSDRSGGKNEQFF. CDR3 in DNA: TGTGCCACCAGTGATAGGTCGGGAGGGAAAAATGAGCAGTTCTTC.

In nucleotides, the CDR3 is TGCGCCAGCAGCCAAGTGCAGGGCCGGTCAGATCAGCCCCAGCATTTT. Encoded protein: CASSQVQGRSDQPQHF. This chain connects TRBV4-1 to TRBJ1-5; tentatively, D is TRBD1 (5 bases). Germline V lookup: CDR1 MGHRA, CDR2 YSYEKL. The CDR3 loop spans 16 amino acids. Trimming removed 1 base at V and 5 bases at J, with 15 bases between.

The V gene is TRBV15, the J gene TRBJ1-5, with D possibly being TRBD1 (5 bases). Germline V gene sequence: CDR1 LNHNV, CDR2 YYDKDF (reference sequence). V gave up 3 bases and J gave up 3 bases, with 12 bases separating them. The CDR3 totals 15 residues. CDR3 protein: CATSSGTVDNQPQHF. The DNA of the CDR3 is TGTGCCACCAGCAGCGGGACGGTGGACAATCAGCCCCAGCATTTT.